A selection of T cell receptor beta chains follows, all from one sample in a study of cytomegalovirus exposure and HLA in healthy donors. The table came from immunoSEQ multiplex PCR; TCRdb's copy has only in-frame clones and leaves some out. The profile shows around 170,000 clones, about 85% of them singletons. The sequenced material came from PBMCs. The receptors derive from a man in his forties or fifties in good health and CMV-seropositive. CDR3s include the opening cysteine and the closing phenylalanine or tryptophan. D genes are given only for firm matches. The listing skips clone size in some rows; elsewhere it reads once, few, many or a size class.

j_call v_call clone_size d_call cdr3_aa cdr3_nt
TRBJ2-3 TRBV18 once TRBD1 CASYYPGQSRQLDTQYF TGTGCCAGCTACTATCCGGGACAGAGTAGACAGTTGGATACGCAGTATTTT
TRBJ2-1 TRBV6-1 once TRBD1 CASSEGQGRYSYNEQFF TGTGCCAGCAGTGAAGGACAGGGGCGCTACTCCTACAATGAGCAGTTCTTC
TRBJ1-2 TRBV28 - - CASSLYRDGYTF TGTGCCAGCAGTTTATACAGGGACGGCTACACCTTC
TRBJ2-5 TRBV18 - TRBD2 CASSPGLAKETQYF TGTGCCAGCTCACCGGGACTAGCGAAAGAGACCCAGTACTTC
TRBJ1-1 TRBV28 - TRBD1 CASSSSRTGGLTEAFF TGTGCCAGCAGTTCCTCCAGGACAGGGGGCCTCACTGAAGCTTTCTTT
TRBJ1-1 TRBV5-5 - TRBD1 CASSPQGAITEAFF TGTGCCAGCAGCCCCCAGGGGGCGATCACTGAAGCTTTCTTT
TRBJ2-3 TRBV5-1 - TRBD2 CASSRTSGGDNTQYF TGCGCCAGCAGCAGGACTAGCGGGGGGGATAATACGCAGTATTTT
TRBJ2-3 TRBV27 - TRBD2 CASSFLVLAGVKNTDTQYF TGTGCCAGCAGTTTTTTGGTTCTAGCGGGAGTCAAGAACACAGATACGCAGTATTTT
TRBJ1-1 TRBV28 - TRBD1 CASSTYRGLRTEAFF TGTGCCAGCAGTACGTACAGGGGCTTGAGGACTGAAGCTTTCTTT
TRBJ2-3 TRBV5-3 - TRBD2 CARSCPGPSGGVTDTQYF TGTGCCAGAAGCTGCCCCGGGCCTAGCGGGGGTGTTACAGATACGCAGTATTTT
TRBJ2-5 TRBV7-8 - - CASGPQAGSGWETQYF TGTGCCAGCGGGCCCCAAGCGGGCAGTGGGTGGGAGACCCAGTACTTC
TRBJ2-3 TRBV19 - - CASSIEGRTDTQYF TGTGCCAGTAGTATCGAGGGCAGAACAGATACGCAGTATTTT
TRBJ1-1 TRBV11-3 - TRBD1 CASRRTYYQDRENTEAFF TGTGCCAGCAGGCGGACCTATTACCAGGACAGGGAGAACACTGAAGCTTTCTTT
TRBJ1-2 TRBV7-9 - TRBD1 CASSSLIATGTNYGYTF TGTGCCAGCAGCTCCCTAATCGCGACAGGGACCAACTATGGCTACACCTTC
TRBJ2-5 TRBV11-2 - TRBD2 CASSLAGAETQYF TGTGCCAGCAGCTTGGCGGGAGCGGAGACCCAGTACTTC
TRBJ1-1 TRBV7-3 - - CASSSAGTEAFF TGTGCCAGCAGCTCCGCGGGCACTGAAGCTTTCTTT